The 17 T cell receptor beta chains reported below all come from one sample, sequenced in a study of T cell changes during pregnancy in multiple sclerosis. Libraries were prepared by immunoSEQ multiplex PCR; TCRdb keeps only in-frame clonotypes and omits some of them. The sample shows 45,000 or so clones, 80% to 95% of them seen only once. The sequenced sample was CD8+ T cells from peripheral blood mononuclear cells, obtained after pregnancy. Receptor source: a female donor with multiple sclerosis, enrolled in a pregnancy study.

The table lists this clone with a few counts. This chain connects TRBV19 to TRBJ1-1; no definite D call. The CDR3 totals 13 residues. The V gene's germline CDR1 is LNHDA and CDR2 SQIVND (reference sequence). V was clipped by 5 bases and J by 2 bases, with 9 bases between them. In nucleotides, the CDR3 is TGTGCCAGTAGTCTCCACTATAACACTGAAGCTTTCTTT. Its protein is CASSLHYNTEAFF.

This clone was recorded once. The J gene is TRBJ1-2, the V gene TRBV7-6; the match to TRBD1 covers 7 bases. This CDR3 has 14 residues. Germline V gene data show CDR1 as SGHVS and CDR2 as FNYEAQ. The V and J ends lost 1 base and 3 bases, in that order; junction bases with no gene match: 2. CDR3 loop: CASSLDGTDYGYTF. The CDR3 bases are TGTGCCAGCAGCTTAGACGGGACAGACTATGGCTACACCTTC.

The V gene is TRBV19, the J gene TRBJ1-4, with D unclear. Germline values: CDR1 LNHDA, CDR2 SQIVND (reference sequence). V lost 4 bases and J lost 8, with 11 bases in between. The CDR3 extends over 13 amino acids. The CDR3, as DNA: TGTGCCAGTAGTACGCCAGGCGTCGAAAAACTGTTTTTT. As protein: CASSTPGVEKLFF.

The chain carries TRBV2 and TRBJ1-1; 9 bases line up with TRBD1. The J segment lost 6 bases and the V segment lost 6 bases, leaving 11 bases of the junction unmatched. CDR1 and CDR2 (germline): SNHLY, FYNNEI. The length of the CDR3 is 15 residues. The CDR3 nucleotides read TGTGCCAGCAGCGCCCGGACAGGGGCTTTAGCTGAAGCTTTCTTT. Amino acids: CASSARTGALAEAFF.

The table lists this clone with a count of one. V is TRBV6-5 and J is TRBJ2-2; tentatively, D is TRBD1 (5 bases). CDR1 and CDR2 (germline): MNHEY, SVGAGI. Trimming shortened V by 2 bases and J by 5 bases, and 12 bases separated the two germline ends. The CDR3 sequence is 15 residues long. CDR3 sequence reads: CASSYGRVGTGELFF. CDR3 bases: TGTGCCAGCAGTTACGGCAGGGTCGGGACCGGGGAGCTGTTTTTT.

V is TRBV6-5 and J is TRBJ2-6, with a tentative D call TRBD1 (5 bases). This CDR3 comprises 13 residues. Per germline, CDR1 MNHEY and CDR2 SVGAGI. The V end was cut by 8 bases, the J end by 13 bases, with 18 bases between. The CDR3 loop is CASGMGRAKVLTF. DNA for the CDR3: TGTGCCAGCGGGATGGGGCGAGCTAAAGTCCTGACTTTC.

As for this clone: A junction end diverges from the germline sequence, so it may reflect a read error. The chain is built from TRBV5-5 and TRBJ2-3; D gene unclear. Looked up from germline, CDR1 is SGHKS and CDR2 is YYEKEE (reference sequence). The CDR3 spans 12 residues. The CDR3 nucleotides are TGTGCCAGCATCTTGGGTGGCGATACGCAGTATTTT. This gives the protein CASILGGDTQYF. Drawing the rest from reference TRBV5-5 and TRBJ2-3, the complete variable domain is DAGVTQSPTHLIKTRGQQVTLRCSPISGHKSVSWYQQVLGQGPQFIFQYYEKEERGRGNFPDRFSARQFPNYSSELNVNALLLGDSALYLCASILGGDTQYFGPGTRLTVL.

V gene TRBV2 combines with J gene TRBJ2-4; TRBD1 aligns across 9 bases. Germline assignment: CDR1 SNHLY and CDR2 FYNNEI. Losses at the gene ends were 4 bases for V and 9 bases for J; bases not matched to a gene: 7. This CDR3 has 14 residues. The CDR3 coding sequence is TGTGCCAGCAGTGTGGGACAGGGCATGGCCATTCAGTACTTC. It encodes CASSVGQGMAIQYF.

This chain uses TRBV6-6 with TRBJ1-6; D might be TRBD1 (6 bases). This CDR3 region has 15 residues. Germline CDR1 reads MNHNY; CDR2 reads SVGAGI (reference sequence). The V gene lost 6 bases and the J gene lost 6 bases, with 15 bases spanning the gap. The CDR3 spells CASSLTTRGNSPLHF. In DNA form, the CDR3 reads TGTGCCAGCAGCTTAACCACCAGGGGTAATTCACCCCTCCACTTT.

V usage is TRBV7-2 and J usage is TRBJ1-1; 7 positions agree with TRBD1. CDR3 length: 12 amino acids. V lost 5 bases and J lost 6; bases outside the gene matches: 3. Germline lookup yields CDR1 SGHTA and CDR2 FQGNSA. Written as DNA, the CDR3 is TGTGCCAGCAGCCACAGGGGTCCTGAAGCTTTCTTT. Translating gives CASSHRGPEAFF.

The chain's CDR3 is CARAPGGGSPSGANVLTF. For the CDR3, the DNA is TGTGCCAGGGCCCCCGGCGGGGGATCCCCATCTGGGGCCAACGTCCTGACTTTC. The rearrangement uses TRBV7-3 and TRBJ2-6, with TRBD2 matching 7 bases. This CDR3 has 18 amino acids. Trimming took 9 bases from V and 1 from J; bases not matched to a gene: 15. Per germline, CDR1 SGHTA and CDR2 FQGTGA. The variable domain in full, completed from reference TRBV7-3 and TRBJ2-6, reads GAGVSQTPSNKVTEKGKYVELRCDPISGHTALYWYRQSLGQGPEFLIYFQGTGAADDSGLPNDRFFAVRPEGSVSTLKIQRTERGDSAVYLCARAPGGGSPSGANVLTFGAGSRLTVL.

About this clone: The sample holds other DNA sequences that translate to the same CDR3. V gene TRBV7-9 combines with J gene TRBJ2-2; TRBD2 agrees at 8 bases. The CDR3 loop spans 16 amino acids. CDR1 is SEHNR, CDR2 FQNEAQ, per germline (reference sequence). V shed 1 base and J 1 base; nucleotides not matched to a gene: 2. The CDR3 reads CASSLVAGGNTGELFF. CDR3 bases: TGTGCCAGCAGCTTAGTGGCGGGGGGGAACACCGGGGAGCTGTTTTTT.

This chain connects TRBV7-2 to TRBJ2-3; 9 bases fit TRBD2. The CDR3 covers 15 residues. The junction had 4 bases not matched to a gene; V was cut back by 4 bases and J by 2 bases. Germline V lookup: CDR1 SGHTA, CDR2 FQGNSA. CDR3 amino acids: CASSSGTSHTDTQYF. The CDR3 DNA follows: TGTGCCAGCAGCTCCGGGACTAGCCACACAGATACGCAGTATTTT.

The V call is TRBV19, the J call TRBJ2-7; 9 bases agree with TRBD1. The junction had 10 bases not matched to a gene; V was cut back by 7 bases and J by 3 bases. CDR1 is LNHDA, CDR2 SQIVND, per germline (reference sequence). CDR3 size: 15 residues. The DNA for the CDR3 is TGTGCCAGTACCCCCGCCGACAGGGGGGACTACGAGCAGTACTTC. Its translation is CASTPADRGDYEQYF.

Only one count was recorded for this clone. The DNA for the CDR3 is TGTGCCATCAGTCCACAGAACACTGAAGCTTTCTTT. It specifies CAISPQNTEAFF. V and J are TRBV10-3 and TRBJ1-1; D is undetermined. V lost 5 bases and J lost 1, with 5 bases in between. The CDR3 spans 12 residues. CDR1 and CDR2 (germline): ENHRY, SYGVKD.

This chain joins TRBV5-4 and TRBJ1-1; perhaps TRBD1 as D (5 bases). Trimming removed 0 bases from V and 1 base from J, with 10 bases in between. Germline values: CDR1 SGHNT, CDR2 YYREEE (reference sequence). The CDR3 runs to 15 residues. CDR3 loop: CASSLEARENTEAFF. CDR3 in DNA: TGTGCCAGCAGCTTGGAGGCCAGGGAGAACACTGAAGCTTTCTTT.

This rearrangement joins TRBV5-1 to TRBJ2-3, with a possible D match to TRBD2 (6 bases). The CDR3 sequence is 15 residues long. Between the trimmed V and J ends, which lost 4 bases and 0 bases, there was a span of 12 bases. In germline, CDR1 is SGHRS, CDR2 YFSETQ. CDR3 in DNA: TGCGCCAGCAGCGGCAGCGGGCCTAGCACAGATACGCAGTATTTT. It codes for CASSGSGPSTDTQYF. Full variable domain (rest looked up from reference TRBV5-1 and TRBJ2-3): KAGVTQTPRYLIKTRGQQVTLSCSPISGHRSVSWYQQTPGQGLQFLFEYFSETQRNKGNFPGRFSGRQFSNSRSEMNVSTLELGDSALYLCASSGSGPSTDTQYFGPGTRLTVL.